The following is a T cell receptor (beta chain) sequence with its context. Its antigen is not identified. This record belongs to a study of T cells in localized non-small cell lung cancer. The CDR3 extends over 15 amino acids. The V gene end was trimmed by 3 bases and the J gene end by 4 bases; junction bases not matched to a gene: 6. Germline V CDR1 and CDR2: SGHAT, FQNNGV. Findings and caveats of the study: Among the tissues sampled, uninvolved adjacent lung had the highest T cell clonality, above tumor. Without multi-region sequencing, intratumor heterogeneity could not be excluded. Longer overall survival associated with higher blood T cell density; shorter survival with higher adjacent-lung clonality. In adjacent lung, a median roughly 62 of the top 100 tumor clones were found.

This table comes from immunoSEQ multiplex PCR, and its TCRdb copy is limited to in-frame clones, with some not included. This table holds some 30,000 clones, more than 85% found once. The receptor's source is a female donor of 60 years or more with stage II lung adenocarcinoma. Specimen: peripheral blood mononuclear cells, collected before any cancer treatment. J is TRBJ1-5 and V is TRBV11-2; 7 positions agree with TRBD1. CDR3 coding DNA: TGTGCCAGCAGCTTCCGTGCAGGGGGAAATCAGCCCCAGCATTTT. Residues: CASSFRAGGNQPQHF.